This TCR beta chain was captured in a study of spatial heterogeneity in lung cancer. In regard to this clonotype: Antigen unknown.

Study-level points and caveats: Expanded tumor TCRs that were ubiquitous appeared in blood more at resection than follow-up.

TCRdb processed the 5' RACE reads anew with MiXCR; each CDR3 protein has one entry. Among tens of thousands of distinct CDR3 sequences listed, roughly 6.6% were seen once. Time point reported: sample taken at primary tumor resection. Donors were roughly 70 untreated early-stage non-small cell lung cancer patients. Whole RNA from tumor, nontumor lung or frozen PBMC was sequenced unsorted. V was clipped by 6 bases and J by 4 bases; unmatched bases: 4. The CDR3 runs to 13 residues. Looked up from germline, CDR1 is LGHNT and CDR2 is FRNRAP. This receptor was identified in a female donor with early-stage non-small cell lung cancer. The sequences come from PBMCs, collected at surgery. The chain joins TRBV12-5 to TRBJ1-1; 8 bases match TRBD1. The CDR3 reads CASGPQGATEAFF. The DNA of the CDR3 is TGTGCTAGTGGCCCGCAGGGGGCCACTGAAGCTTTCTTT.